The next 3 T cell receptor beta chains were all read from a single sample in a study of blood T cell repertoires in COVID-19. Some clones are missing from TCRdb's copy, which holds only in-frame ones; the method was immunoSEQ multiplex PCR. The table has more than 150,000 clones, about 87% seen once. Sequencing input: peripheral blood. The receptors originated from a woman in her late teens or twenties who had recovered from COVID-19.

This clone was detected once. The V call is TRBV7-9, the J call TRBJ2-2, with D unclear. CDR3 length: 13 residues. The V end lost 6 bases, the J end lost 6 bases, and 11 bases lay between the germline ends. The V gene's germline CDR1 is SEHNR and CDR2 FQNEAQ (reference sequence). Here the CDR3 reads CASRQVQAGELFF. DNA of the CDR3: TGTGCCAGCAGGCAAGTTCAGGCCGGGGAGCTGTTTTTT.

V gene TRBV7-2 combines with J gene TRBJ2-2; 7 bases fit TRBD2. Germline values: CDR1 SGHTA, CDR2 FQGNSA. CDR3 length: 16 amino acids. The V segment lost 2 bases and the J segment 4 bases; nucleotides outside the gene matches: 7. CDR3 DNA sequence: TGTGCCAGCAGCTTATTCGGGGGGTTAACCACCGGGGAGCTGTTTTTT. It codes for CASSLFGGLTTGELFF. The full variable domain, completed using reference TRBV7-2 and TRBJ2-2, is GAGVSQSPSNKVTEKGKDVELRCDPISGHTALYWYRQSLGQGLEFLIYFQGNSAPDKSGLPSDRFSAERTGGSVSTLTIQRTQQEDSAVYLCASSLFGGLTTGELFFGEGSRLTVL.

In this sample, this clone is medium-sized. The J gene is TRBJ2-7, the V gene TRBV7-9, with D possibly matching TRBD2 (5 bases). This CDR3 has 14 residues. CDR1 and CDR2 (germline): SEHNR, FQNEAQ (reference sequence). V shed 0 bases and J shed 4 bases, with 10 bases lying between them. The CDR3 region is CASSLAGSGYEQYF. The CDR3 coding sequence is TGTGCCAGCAGCTTAGCGGGCAGCGGTTACGAGCAGTACTTC. The full variable domain, completed using reference TRBV7-9 and TRBJ2-7, is DTGVSQNPRHKITKRGQNVTFRCDPISEHNRLYWYRQTLGQGPEFLTYFQNEAQLEKSRLLSDRFSAERPKGSFSTLEIQRTEQGDSAMYLCASSLAGSGYEQYFGPGTRLTVT.